This is a list of T cell receptor beta chains from one sample in a study of cytomegalovirus exposure and HLA in healthy donors. Produced via immunoSEQ multiplex PCR; TCRdb's table is partial and in-frame only. The top ten clones hold about 3.5% of a sample with 95,000 to 150,000 clones, about four fifths of them seen once. Sequencing was performed on PBMCs. These TCRs come from a man aged 40-50 years in good health and CMV-seronegative. Both conserved end residues are part of each CDR3. The order of the fields is D gene, V gene, J gene, clone size, CDR3 protein, CDR3 DNA. D genes are given only for firm matches. For some rows the clone size is stated as once, few or many, or as a class when expanded; others skip it.

.	TRBV11-2	TRBJ1-1	.	CASSSSGNSNTEAFF	TGTGCCAGCAGCTCGTCAGGGAATTCGAACACTGAAGCTTTCTTT
TRBD1	TRBV7-3	TRBJ1-1	.	CASSSKNRGSNTEAFF	TGTGCCAGCAGCTCCAAAAACAGGGGGAGCAACACTGAAGCTTTCTTT
.	TRBV7-3	TRBJ2-1	.	CASSLTGAEGRQFF	TGTGCCAGCAGCTTAACAGGCGCGGAGGGTCGGCAGTTCTTC
.	TRBV5-4	TRBJ2-7	.	CASSLVAGDEQYF	TGTGCCAGCAGCTTGGTGGCAGGTGACGAGCAGTACTTC
.	TRBV5-5	TRBJ2-5	.	CASSSLDGGTQYF	TGTGCCAGCAGCTCGCTTGACGGGGGGACCCAGTACTTC
TRBD1	TRBV28	TRBJ2-1	.	CASRSQPGQGDNEQFF	TGTGCCAGCAGATCTCAACCAGGACAGGGAGATAATGAGCAGTTCTTC
.	TRBV19	TRBJ1-1	.	CAIGDIGKREAFF	TGTGCCATAGGAGACATCGGTAAGCGGGAAGCTTTCTTT
.	TRBV10-3	TRBJ1-2	.	CAISVEGENYGYTF	TGTGCCATCAGTGTTGAGGGGGAAAACTATGGCTACACCTTC
.	TRBV29-1	TRBJ2-7	.	CSVEDPGTAYEQYF	TGCAGCGTTGAAGACCCAGGAACAGCCTACGAGCAGTACTTC
TRBD1	TRBV27	TRBJ2-2	once	CASSIRDRLSGELFF	TGTGCCAGCAGCATTCGGGACAGGCTATCCGGGGAGCTGTTTTTT
TRBD1	TRBV27	TRBJ1-1	once	CASSQGATAAFF	TGTGCCAGCTCTCAGGGGGCGACGGCAGCTTTCTTT
TRBD1	TRBV6-1	TRBJ2-3	few	CASRPGQQETDTQYF	TGTGCCAGCCGACCGGGACAGCAAGAAACAGATACGCAGTATTTT
TRBD1	TRBV5-1	TRBJ2-1	.	CASSLVGQTYNEQFF	TGCGCCAGCAGCTTGGTGGGACAGACATACAATGAGCAGTTCTTC
.	TRBV4-1	TRBJ2-7	.	CASSQGRAGTYEQYF	TGCGCCAGCAGCCAAGGCAGGGCTGGCACCTACGAGCAGTACTTC
.	TRBV5-1	TRBJ2-2	few	CASVEPGQTTGELFF	TGCGCCAGCGTAGAACCGGGACAAACGACCGGGGAGCTGTTTTTT